Each of the 5 T cell receptor beta chains below was sequenced from the same sample in a study of blood T cell repertoires in COVID-19 (TCRdb year 2020). The receptor library was made with the immunoSEQ multiplex PCR assay. As stored in TCRdb, this immuneACCESS dataset retains in-frame rearrangements with V and J assigned. A fraction of the clones does not appear; measured against another copy, unresolved V genes explain less than half of the discrepancy, and the remainder lacks a known reason. Present in this sample are tens of thousands of clones, 80% to 90% of which were seen just once. The ten largest clones represent roughly 4.8% of the sample. The sequenced sample was peripheral blood. The receptors shown here come from a man older than 75 with COVID-19, enrolled during active disease.

The chain's CDR3 is CASSPRTGNTEAFF. DNA for the CDR3: TGCGCCAGCAGCCCTCGGACAGGGAACACTGAAGCTTTCTTT. The chain has TRBV5-1 and TRBJ1-1; 7 positions match TRBD1. Germline V gene lookup returns CDR1 SGHRS and CDR2 YFSETQ. The CDR3 extends over 14 amino acids. Trimming took 4 bases from V and 1 from J; bases not matched to a gene: 4.

This clone was seen only once. The chain employs TRBV9 and TRBJ2-3; D unresolved. The CDR3 loop spans 15 amino acids. V lost 0 bases, J lost 2 bases, and 10 bases lay in between. Per the germline V gene, CDR1 is SGDLS and CDR2 is YYNGEE. The CDR3 nucleotides read TGTGCCAGCAGCGTAGTGGCAGAACCCACAGATACGCAGTATTTT. It encodes CASSVVAEPTDTQYF. Full variable domain (outside the CDR3, taken from reference TRBV9 and TRBJ2-3): DSGVTQTPKHLITATGQRVTLRCSPRSGDLSVYWYQQSLDQGLQFLIQYYNGEERAKGNILERFSAQQFPDLHSELNLSSLELGDSALYFCASSVVAEPTDTQYFGPGTRLTVL.

This chain joins TRBV10-3 and TRBJ1-6; D remains unclear. V lost 4 bases and J 6 bases, leaving 13 bases between the germline ends. CDR1 and CDR2 from the germline V gene are ENHRY and SYGVKD. This CDR3 is built from 15 residues. CDR3 sequence reads: CAISALVLGNSPLHF. Written as DNA, the CDR3 is TGTGCCATCAGTGCCCTGGTTCTAGGTAATTCACCCCTCCACTTT.

The J gene is TRBJ2-3, the V gene TRBV5-1; 12 bases line up with TRBD1. With 10 bases clipped from V and 4 bases from J, the junction kept 4 bases outside the gene matches. This CDR3 spans 13 amino acids. Germline V lookup: CDR1 SGHRS, CDR2 YFSETQ. For the CDR3, the DNA is TGCGCCGTGGGGACAGGGGGCGCAGATACGCAGTATTTT. This sequence encodes CAVGTGGADTQYF. Full variable domain (remainder filled in from reference TRBV5-1 and TRBJ2-3): KAGVTQTPRYLIKTRGQQVTLSCSPISGHRSVSWYQQTPGQGLQFLFEYFSETQRNKGNFPGRFSGRQFSNSRSEMNVSTLELGDSALYLCAVGTGGADTQYFGPGTRLTVL.

CDR3 region: CASSRDRGDYGYTF. The DNA of the CDR3 is TGTGCCAGCAGCCGGGACAGGGGGGACTATGGCTACACCTTC. The chain has TRBV7-2 and TRBJ1-2, with 11 bases aligning to TRBD1. This CDR3 spans 14 amino acids. Trimming took 5 bases from V and 3 from J; bases not matched to a gene: 2. Germline-derived CDR1 and CDR2 are SGHTA and FQGNSA.